These 3 T cell receptor beta chains came from one sample sequenced in a study of cytomegalovirus exposure and HLA in healthy donors. In the PCR, 60 Vbeta and 13 Jbeta primers were used. Clones were read by immunoSEQ multiplex PCR, and TCRdb kept only the in-frame ones, dropping some. The sample consists of approximately 190,000 clones, roughly 80% of them appearing once. Sample: PBMCs. All receptors come from a man aged 40-50 years in good health and CMV-seropositive.

The chain couples TRBV28 to TRBJ1-3; D perhaps matches TRBD1 (5 bases). This CDR3 is 14 amino acids long. V shed 2 bases and J shed 2 bases, with 7 bases lying between them. Germline CDR1 MDHEN, CDR2 SYDVKM. CDR3 nucleotides: TGTGCCAGCAGTTTAGGGGGGGCTGGAAACACCATATATTTT. Residues: CASSLGGAGNTIYF.

The chain recombines TRBV6-4 with TRBJ1-5; 7 bases are a match to TRBD1. The CDR3 is made up of 18 amino acids. J gave up 0 bases and V 4 bases, and 12 bases lay outside the gene matches. Looked up from germline, CDR1 is MRHNA and CDR2 is SNTAGT. The CDR3 protein is CASSGRRTGRVSNQPQHF. CDR3 in DNA: TGTGCCAGCAGTGGCAGAAGGACAGGTAGGGTTAGCAATCAGCCCCAGCATTTT.

This sequence joins TRBV15 and TRBJ2-1; D is possibly TRBD2 (5 bases). This CDR3 spans 12 amino acids. Germline CDR1 LNHNV, CDR2 YYDKDF (reference sequence). V was trimmed by 5 bases and J by 6 bases, leaving 8 bases between them. Here the CDR3 DNA reads TGTGCCACCAGCCTACTAGGCAATGAGCAGTTCTTC. It codes for CATSLLGNEQFF. Full variable domain (remainder filled in from reference TRBV15 and TRBJ2-1): DAMVIQNPRYQVTQFGKPVTLSCSQTLNHNVMYWYQQKSSQAPKLLFHYYDKDFNNEADTPDNFQSRRPNTSFCFLDIRSPGLGDTAMYLCATSLLGNEQFFGPGTRLTVL.